The 16 T cell receptor beta chains presented below share a single source sample, sequenced in a study of cytomegalovirus exposure and HLA in healthy donors. The PCR was carried out with 60 Vbeta primers and 13 Jbeta primers. Profiling relied on immunoSEQ multiplex PCR, and the TCRdb table lists in-frame clones only, not all of them. The table lists about 140,000 clones, about four fifths of them singletons. Sequencing was done on a sample of PBMCs. Receptor source: a male donor in good health and CMV-seronegative.

In the case of this clone: A junction end diverges from the germline sequence, so it may reflect a read error. The chain has TRBV7-9 and TRBJ2-7; 10 bases fit TRBD2. The CDR3 totals 15 residues. Germline V gene lookup returns CDR1 SEHNR and CDR2 FQNEAQ (reference sequence). CDR3 in amino acids: CSSSPPGLATLGQYF. DNA for the CDR3: TGTTCCAGCAGCCCACCGGGACTAGCGACCCTGGGGCAGTACTTC.

This clone was counted only a few times. The chain uses TRBV9 and TRBJ2-5, with D maybe TRBD1 (5 bases). The DNA end is more similar to TRBJ2-7, so the J call may be wrong. The germline CDR1 and CDR2 sequences are SGDLS and YYNGEE. CDR3 size: 14 residues. The CDR3 sequence: CASSVASPGYEQYF. In DNA, the CDR3 is TGTGCCAGCAGCGTAGCATCACCAGGGTACGAGCAGTACTTC.

The gene calls are TRBV30 and TRBJ1-1; possible D gene TRBD1, 6 bases. CDR3 length: 13 residues. Trimming shortened V by 4 bases and J by 10 bases, and 19 bases separated the two germline ends. Germline V gene lookup returns CDR1 GTSNPN and CDR2 SVGIG (reference sequence). The CDR3 DNA reads as TGTGCCTGGATGCAACAGGGCATCGGAAGAGCTTTCTTT. It codes for CAWMQQGIGRAFF.

This chain connects TRBV18 to TRBJ2-2, with D perhaps TRBD2 (6 bases). Trimming stripped 6 bases from V and 5 bases from J, with 16 bases between. Germline CDR1 and CDR2: KGHSH and LQKENI. The CDR3 length is 15 residues. CDR3 nucleotide sequence: TGTGCCAGCTCGCCGACCGGGGCGGGGACCGGGGAGCTGTTTTTT. Encoded protein: CASSPTGAGTGELFF.

CDR3 in amino acids: CATRGSPYNEQFF. The DNA of the CDR3 is TGTGCCACCCGGGGTTCCCCCTACAATGAGCAGTTCTTC. This sequence joins TRBV27 and TRBJ2-1; D perhaps matches TRBD2 (5 bases). Germline loops: CDR1 MNHEY, CDR2 SMNVEV (reference sequence). V lost 10 bases and J 2 bases, leaving 12 bases between the germline ends. This CDR3 comprises 13 residues.

This chain joins TRBV9 and TRBJ1-3; no reliable D call. The CDR3 is 15 amino acids. V was trimmed by 0 bases and J by 2 bases, leaving 9 bases between them. Germline values: CDR1 SGDLS, CDR2 YYNGEE. The CDR3 here is CASSVAVDTGNTIYF. CDR3 in DNA: TGTGCCAGCAGCGTAGCGGTAGATACTGGAAACACCATATATTTT.

This sequence joins TRBV28 and TRBJ2-5, with TRBD2 matching over 9 bases. CDR3 length equals 17 residues. V lost 6 bases and J lost 3; bases outside the gene matches: 14. The germline V gene encodes CDR1 MDHEN and CDR2 SYDVKM. CDR3 in amino acids: CASSPSGAYMGEETQYF. In DNA form, the CDR3 reads TGTGCCAGCAGCCCTAGCGGGGCCTATATGGGGGAAGAGACCCAGTACTTC.

This rearrangement joins TRBV5-1 to TRBJ1-4; 9 bases are shared with TRBD1. J was trimmed by 8 bases and V by 3 bases; bases with no gene match: 8. The CDR3 spans 15 residues. CDR1 and CDR2 from the germline V gene are SGHRS and YFSETQ. CDR3 DNA sequence: TGCGCCAGCAGCTCACAGGGGGCGTTGGGAGAAAAACTGTTTTTT. Residues: CASSSQGALGEKLFF.

The V and J genes are TRBV19 and TRBJ1-3, with a possible D match to TRBD1 (5 bases). Between the trimmed V and J ends, which lost 8 bases and 0 bases, there was a span of 11 bases. CDR3 size: 14 residues. CDR1 LNHDA and CDR2 SQIVND come from the germline V gene (reference sequence). The CDR3 nucleotides are TGTGCCAGTGTAGGACACATCTCTGGAAACACCATATATTTT. Amino acid sequence: CASVGHISGNTIYF.

The V gene is TRBV25-1, the J gene TRBJ2-1; the match to TRBD2 covers 9 bases. The germline gives CDR1 MGHDK, CDR2 SYGVNS. The V gene end was trimmed by 0 bases and the J gene end by 5 bases; junction bases not matched to a gene: 8. The CDR3 runs 17 residues. This chain's CDR3 is CASSEYGAGGYHNEQFF. As DNA, the CDR3 is TGTGCCAGCAGTGAATATGGGGCGGGAGGGTACCACAATGAGCAGTTCTTC. The full variable domain, its missing parts supplied by reference TRBV25-1 and TRBJ2-1, is EADIYQTPRYLVIGTGKKITLECSQTMGHDKMYWYQQDPGMELHLIHYSYGVNSTEKGDLSSESTVSRIRTEHFPLTLESARPSHTSQYLCASSEYGAGGYHNEQFFGPGTRLTVL.

This rearrangement joins TRBV7-9 to TRBJ1-2; 9 bases line up with TRBD1. This CDR3 comprises 15 residues. Trimming removed 1 base from V and 5 bases from J; junction bases left unmatched: 5. From germline, CDR1 is SEHNR and CDR2 FQNEAQ (reference sequence). The CDR3 region is CASSLVPGTGYGYTF. The CDR3 region has the DNA TGTGCCAGCAGCTTAGTCCCTGGGACAGGGTATGGCTACACCTTC. Full variable domain (outside the CDR3, taken from reference TRBV7-9 and TRBJ1-2): DTGVSQNPRHKITKRGQNVTFRCDPISEHNRLYWYRQTLGQGPEFLTYFQNEAQLEKSRLLSDRFSAERPKGSFSTLEIQRTEQGDSAMYLCASSLVPGTGYGYTFGSGTRLTVV.

The genes are TRBV29-1 and TRBJ1-2; a possible D gene is TRBD1 (6 bases). V lost 6 bases and J 5 bases, leaving 19 bases between the germline ends. The germline V gene encodes CDR1 SQVTM and CDR2 ANQGSEA. CDR3 length: 14 amino acids. In DNA, the CDR3 is TGCAGCGTCAACCTTCCGGGACAAGATTATGGCTACACCTTC. It yields the protein CSVNLPGQDYGYTF.

The chain uses TRBV19 and TRBJ1-5; no reliable D call. V lost 3 bases and J 1 base, leaving 10 bases between the germline ends. Germline V gene lookup returns CDR1 LNHDA and CDR2 SQIVND (reference sequence). The CDR3 contains 15 residues. CDR3 bases: TGTGCCAGTAGTATGTGGGCCCCGAGCAATCAGCCCCAGCATTTT. Translation: CASSMWAPSNQPQHF. The complete variable domain, with remaining parts taken from reference TRBV19 and TRBJ1-5, reads DGGITQSPKYLFRKEGQNVTLSCEQNLNHDAMYWYRQDPGQGLRLIYYSQIVNDFQKGDIAEGYSVSREKKESFPLTVTSAQKNPTAFYLCASSMWAPSNQPQHFGDGTRLSIL.

The chain recombines TRBV6-5 with TRBJ2-2, with D uncertain. Germline V gene sequence: CDR1 MNHEY, CDR2 SVGAGI. The CDR3 loop spans 14 amino acids. Trimming stripped 2 bases from V and 3 bases from J, with 7 bases between. The CDR3 region has the DNA TGTGCCAGCAGTTACGACATGTACACCGGGGAGCTGTTTTTT. Translation: CASSYDMYTGELFF.

V gene TRBV6-5 combines with J gene TRBJ2-7; weak D call: TRBD1 (6 bases). The CDR3 is 14 residues long. V was cut by 5 bases and J by 2 bases, with 13 bases left in between. Germline CDR1 MNHEY, CDR2 SVGAGI. CDR3 loop: CASSQTGHTYEQYF. The CDR3 DNA follows: TGTGCCAGCAGTCAGACAGGTCATACCTACGAGCAGTACTTC.

The CDR3 loop is CARRVWAGKPQHF. The DNA of the CDR3 is TGTGCCAGAAGGGTTTGGGCGGGTAAGCCCCAGCATTTT. The rearrangement joins TRBV5-3 to TRBJ1-5; D unresolved. TRBV5-3 is an open reading frame whose function is uncertain. CDR3 length: 13 residues. V was pared by 5 bases and J by 8 bases, with 14 bases between.